These 14 T cell receptor beta chains originate from one sample sequenced in a study of OX40 agonist ivuxolimab in advanced cancers. This table comes from immunoSEQ multiplex PCR, and its TCRdb copy is limited to in-frame clones, with some not included. Of approximately 39,000 clones in the sample, around 80% were seen once. The material sequenced was CD4+ or CD8+ T cells sorted from blood, taken in a trial of the OX40 agonist ivuxolimab. The source is an adult with an advanced solid tumor such as melanoma, head and neck, liver or kidney cancer.

The rearrangement joins TRBV6-5 to TRBJ1-6; perhaps TRBD1 as D (6 bases). CDR3 length equals 14 residues. Germline V gene data show CDR1 as MNHEY and CDR2 as SVGAGI. Between the trimmed V and J ends, which lost 6 bases and 7 bases, there was a span of 13 bases. The CDR3 sequence is CASRQTGPNSPLHF. The CDR3 DNA is TGTGCCAGCAGGCAGACAGGACCCAATTCACCCCTCCACTTT.

V usage is TRBV27 and J usage is TRBJ1-4; TRBD1 matches 9 bases. J lost 8 bases, V lost 4 bases, and 8 bases had no gene match. The germline gives CDR1 MNHEY, CDR2 SMNVEV (reference sequence). The CDR3 covers 15 residues. The CDR3 spells CASSSHRGRGEKLFF. The CDR3 bases are TGTGCCAGCAGTTCCCACAGGGGGCGGGGAGAAAAACTGTTTTTT.

The chain links TRBV6-6 to TRBJ2-1, with a weak D call TRBD1 (6 bases). The germline gives CDR1 MNHNY, CDR2 SVGAGI (reference sequence). The CDR3 contains 16 residues. Deletions cut 0 bases from V and 1 base from J, with 10 bases between. The CDR3: CASSYSGGASYNEQFF. CDR3 in DNA: TGTGCCAGCAGTTACTCAGGGGGTGCATCCTACAATGAGCAGTTCTTC.

The chain links TRBV19 to TRBJ2-3; 7 nucleotides line up with TRBD1. Germline trimming cut 6 bases from V and 3 bases from J; bases unmatched to any gene: 9. This CDR3 is built from 15 residues. In germline, CDR1 is LNHDA, CDR2 SQIVND (reference sequence). In DNA form, the CDR3 reads TGTGCCAGTAGCCCCGGACAGGCTATGACAGATACGCAGTATTTT. This encodes CASSPGQAMTDTQYF.

This rearrangement joins TRBV6-1 to TRBJ1-2; D unclear. Trimming stripped 6 bases from V and 0 bases from J, with 8 bases between. The germline V gene has CDR1 MNHNS and CDR2 SASEGT. This CDR3 comprises 13 residues. CDR3 in DNA: TGTGCCAGCAGGGCGGTCACTAACTATGGCTACACCTTC. Translated, it gives CASRAVTNYGYTF.

CDR3 amino acids: CASSQDWGALFLQDTQYF. The CDR3 coding sequence is TGCGCCAGCAGCCAAGACTGGGGGGCGCTCTTCTTACAGGATACGCAGTATTTT. The chain carries TRBV4-3 and TRBJ2-3; D is perhaps TRBD1 or TRBD2 (6 bases each). The V end was cut by 0 bases, the J end by 6 bases, with 22 bases between. This CDR3 has 18 amino acids. In germline, CDR1 is LGHNA, CDR2 YSLEER.

The rearrangement joins TRBV9 to TRBJ2-3, with 13 nucleotides matching TRBD2. V trimming: 0 bases; J trimming: 1 base; junction bases outside the gene matches: 2. The CDR3 spans 17 residues. Germline CDR1 and CDR2: SGDLS and YYNGEE. CDR3 DNA: TGTGCCAGCAGCGTAGGACTAGCGGGGGGAGGCACAGATACGCAGTATTTT. Translated: CASSVGLAGGGTDTQYF.

V usage is TRBV6-4 and J usage is TRBJ2-3, with TRBD1 matching over 8 bases. This CDR3 spans 16 amino acids. From germline, CDR1 is MRHNA and CDR2 SNTAGT. After removal of 3 bases from V and 0 bases from J, the junction contained 5 bases not matched to a gene. In nucleotides, the CDR3 is TGTGCCAGCAGTGAATATGGGACAGGTAGCACAGATACGCAGTATTTT. Its protein product is CASSEYGTGSTDTQYF.

The chain employs TRBV6-6 and TRBJ1-2; D is uncertain. The CDR3 consists of 15 residues. Trimming shortened V by 0 bases and J by 1 base, and 9 bases separated the two germline ends. Germline CDR1 is MNHNY and CDR2 is SVGAGI (reference sequence). The CDR3 reads CASSYSGRNNYGYTF. The CDR3 bases are TGTGCCAGCAGTTACTCGGGGAGGAATAACTATGGCTACACCTTC.

The chain combines TRBV18 with TRBJ2-4; D may be TRBD1 (6 bases). Germline V lookup: CDR1 KGHSH, CDR2 LQKENI. V was trimmed by 6 bases and J by 6 bases, leaving 21 bases between them. The CDR3 is 16 residues long. CDR3 residues: CASSRRAGDYGNIQYF. For the CDR3, the DNA is TGTGCCAGCTCCCGACGGGCAGGGGATTACGGAAACATTCAGTACTTC. The whole variable domain, filled in from reference TRBV18 and TRBJ2-4, reads NAGVMQNPRHLVRRRGQEARLRCSPMKGHSHVYWYRQLPEEGLKFMVYLQKENIIDESGMPKERFSAEFPKEGPSILRIQQVVRGDSAAYFCASSRRAGDYGNIQYFGAGTRLSVL.

The J gene is TRBJ2-5, the V gene TRBV6-1; D possibly uses TRBD1 or TRBD2 (5 bases each). This CDR3 spans 17 amino acids. Germline lookup yields CDR1 MNHNS and CDR2 SASEGT. V lost 1 base, J lost 4 bases, and 19 bases lay in between. Here the CDR3 reads CASSEGPAWDRSETQYF. The CDR3 nucleotides are TGTGCCAGCAGTGAAGGTCCAGCCTGGGACCGCTCAGAGACCCAGTACTTC.

The V and J genes are TRBV5-6 and TRBJ2-2; D is undetermined. Trimming cost V 3 bases and J 5 bases, with 5 bases left between them. Germline values: CDR1 SGHDT, CDR2 YYEEEE. The CDR3 loop spans 12 amino acids. The DNA of the CDR3 is TGTGCCAGCAGCTCATGGACCGGGGAGCTGTTTTTT. This sequence encodes CASSSWTGELFF.

This clone turned up a few times. Other DNA sequences of this sample code for an identical CDR3. The V call is TRBV30, the J call TRBJ1-5; a weak D match, TRBD1 (5 bases). With 1 base removed from V and 4 bases from J, the gap between germline ends came to 8 bases. There are 13 residues in the CDR3. Germline V gene data show CDR1 as GTSNPN and CDR2 as SVGIG (reference sequence). The CDR3 region is CAWSGGGNQPQHF. The CDR3 coding sequence is TGTGCCTGGAGTGGTGGGGGGAATCAGCCCCAGCATTTT.

This rearrangement joins TRBV5-1 to TRBJ2-7; D unresolved. The CDR3 is made up of 14 amino acids. V lost 6 bases and J lost 2, with 15 bases in between. Germline loops: CDR1 SGHRS, CDR2 YFSETQ. Written as DNA, the CDR3 is TGCGCCAGCACCACGGTCCGAGGAACCTACGAGCAGTACTTC. This codes for CASTTVRGTYEQYF.